What follows is one T cell receptor beta chain and its context. The antigen this receptor binds is unknown. No much larger clone exists at a distance of one base, and base qualities are not known. The trial excluded patients who had a history of autoimmune disease or who were on systemic immunosuppression. Peripheral blood for TCR sequencing was collected from all dose cohorts at baseline, on cycle 4 day 1, and on cycle 7 day 1. The samples were taken from a phase I, first-in-human, multicenter, open-label dose-escalation trial of ivuxolimab. Adults with locally advanced or metastatic melanoma, renal cell carcinoma, hepatocellular carcinoma or head and neck squamous cell carcinoma were enrolled in the trial. Before TCR sequencing, CD4+ and CD8+ T cells were separately sorted from peripheral blood. The CDR3 has 16 amino acids, counting the end cysteine and phenylalanine. The kept DNA is CDR3 alone, 48 bases in frame from the first base. CDR1 and CDR2 are drawn from the germline V gene (reference sequence): SGHNT, YYREEE.

The sample comes from a study of OX40 agonist ivuxolimab in advanced cancers. At the level of the whole study: Ivuxolimab, which targeted the costimulatory receptor OX40 (CD134), was an agonistic, fully human IgG2 monoclonal antibody. Intravenous ivuxolimab was administered to patients every 2 weeks at six dose levels: 0.01, 0.1, 0.3, 1.5, 3 and 10 mg/kg. Of the roughly 53 patients in dose escalation, some 20 had hepatocellular carcinoma, roughly 15 had melanoma, 9 had renal cell carcinoma and 9 had head and neck cancer. The paper reports the monotherapy dose-escalation portion (N of about 50 patients) of the phase I ivuxolimab trial. Partial responses occurred in three dose-escalation patients, of whom one had hepatocellular carcinoma and two had cutaneous melanoma. Peripheral TCRbeta sequencing was intended to test whether TCR sequence diversity was altered and clonal T-cell expansion was caused by ivuxolimab. Prior anti-PD-1, anti-PD-L1 or anti-CTLA-4 therapy was permitted, and 40% of dose-escalation patients had received checkpoint inhibitors. In the dose-escalation cohort, around 80% of patients were male, and the mean age was around 65 years with a range of roughly 20 to 79. Study-wide findings and limitations: Clonal expansion of both CD4+ and CD8+ blood T cells was observed from baseline to week 6 at doses 0.1 to 3.0 mg/kg. Which antigens the clonally expanded peripheral T cells were specific for was not determined. Low levels of normalized T-cell clonal expansion were also shown by some nonresponding patients. In the 0.1-3.0 mg/kg groups, partial responders had among the lowest normalized peripheral clonal expansion, particularly in CD8+ T cells. After ivuxolimab, CD8+ T cells had more expanded clones than CD4+ T cells on average.

For sequencing of the TCRbeta CDR3 region, genomic DNA was extracted from the sorted cells. The immunoSEQ Assay was used to sequence the TCRbeta CDR3 regions. TCRdb mirrors the immuneACCESS table, restricted to in-frame sequences. Some clones are absent from its copies; in checked studies, under half trace to an unresolved V gene, and the reason for the others is unknown. Counted in this sample were 65,000 to 75,000 clones; 85% of them appeared once. Together, the top ten hold approximately 0.81% of the sample. The sequence is built from TRBV5-4 and TRBJ2-5, and 9 bases in between align with TRBD1. The DNA end favors TRBJ2-7, so the J call may be wrong. The receptor comes from an adult with an advanced solid tumor such as melanoma, head and neck, liver or kidney cancer. Sequenced material: CD4+ or CD8+ T cells sorted from blood, taken in a trial of the OX40 agonist ivuxolimab. In nucleotides, the sequence is TGTGCCAGCAGCACTCCGGGACAGGGAGGTGGCTACGAGCAGTACTTC. Translated, this is CASSTPGQGGGYEQYF.